This T cell receptor (beta chain) originates from a study of T cell clonotyping in hematopoietic cell transplantation. Study-level information: Recipient samples before transplant were obtained post-cytoreduction. Whole-study findings and limits: Pathologically expanded recipient clonotypes increased progressively from day 30 to day 180 as diversity fell. Graft donor and pretransplant recipient Inverse Simpson Index values predicted broader posttransplant TCR diversity.

This clone has only a few counts. The antigen remains undetermined. CDR1 is SGDLS and CDR2 is YYNGEE in the germline V gene. This CDR3 contains 13 residues. Trimming pared 4 bases from V and 7 bases from J, leaving 14 bases between. The time point: recipient sample about 28 days before transplant, after cytoreduction. Samples: about 28 days before transplant, then days 30, 100 and 180 after. Sequencing used immunoSEQ multiplex PCR; TCRdb keeps in-frame clones, though not all of them. The sample contains around 25,000 clones, roughly 88% of which appear only once. Sequenced here: peripheral blood mononuclear cells, sampled before stem cell transplant. This TCR was recovered from an older woman with acute myeloid leukemia. Some clones in this sample may be carry-over from other donors' samples. V usage is TRBV9 and J usage is TRBJ1-2; D remains unclear. CDR3 sequence: CASSPILGAGYTF. The CDR3 bases are TGTGCCAGCAGCCCTATCCTCGGAGCTGGCTACACCTTC.